This TCR beta chain comes out of a study of OX40 agonist ivuxolimab in advanced cancers. Study outcomes and limitations: Partial responders receiving 0.1-3.0 mg/kg showed among the lowest clonal expansion.

The CDR3 totals 15 residues. The ends lost 1 base at V and 6 bases at J; junction bases unmatched: 8. Germline V gene lookup returns CDR1 LNHDA and CDR2 SQIVND (reference sequence). On this clone itself: Its antigen is currently unknown.

The data were produced by immunoSEQ multiplex PCR, yet TCRdb's version contains in-frame clones alone and is incomplete. The repertoire holds 50,000 to 70,000 clones, less than 95% seen once, with roughly 0.45% in the top ten. The chain recombines TRBV19 with TRBJ2-7; 8 bases fit TRBD1. This sequence originates from an adult with an advanced solid tumor such as melanoma, head and neck, liver or kidney cancer. The source material was CD4+ or CD8+ T cells sorted from blood, sampled in a trial of the OX40 agonist ivuxolimab. CDR3 nucleotide sequence: TGTGCCAGTAGTATAGGAGAGACAGGGGTAATCGAGCAGTACTTC. It encodes CASSIGETGVIEQYF.